This T cell receptor (beta chain) was recovered during a study of T-cell memory formation after mild COVID-19. Study observations and caveats: CD4+ bias marked clones expanding day 15 to 37, unlike balanced contracting clones. Chiefly within CM and EM were the contracting CD4+ clones; CD8+ ones were within EMRA. The authors did not confirm SARS-CoV-2 specificity of second-wave clones peaking day 37.

Turning to this clonotype: Its antigen is unidentified.

V was shortened by 6 bases and J by 2 bases, with 11 bases between the two germline ends. In germline, CDR1 is DFQATT, CDR2 SNEGSKA (reference sequence). The CDR3 runs 12 residues. The authors produced TCR alpha and TCR beta cDNA libraries with sample barcodes and UMIs by 5'RACE using constant-segment primers. One entry per CDR3 protein results from TCRdb running MiXCR on the 5' RACE reads. The profile covers some 200,000 distinct CDR3 sequences, with around 9.5% appearing a single time and roughly 4% taken by the ten largest. The sequenced sample consisted of PBMCs or a T cell subset sorted from them (not recorded which). The chain carries TRBV20-1 and TRBJ2-7, with TRBD1 as a possible D gene (6 bases). The sequence derives from a man aged 18 to 30 who had mild COVID-19 (a few samples of this study predate the infection). Cell type and time point are not known. CDR3 coding DNA: TGCAGTGCCGGACAGCGCGCCTACGAGCAGTACTTC. Translating gives CSAGQRAYEQYF.